This T cell receptor beta chain comes out of a study of T cell changes during pregnancy in multiple sclerosis. The V gene's germline CDR1 is LNHDA and CDR2 SQIVND (reference sequence). This CDR3 has 18 residues. V dropped 5 bases and J dropped 8; count of bases not matched to a gene: 20. Data came from immunoSEQ multiplex PCR; TCRdb stores just in-frame clones and leaves some out. Found here are about 74,000 clones, around nine tenths of them singletons; the top ten hold approximately 3.4%. Source: peripheral blood, taken before pregnancy. The chain is built from TRBV19 and TRBJ2-1, with 8 bases fitting TRBD2. The clonotype originates from a female donor with multiple sclerosis, enrolled in a pregnancy study. The CDR3 loop reads CASSRTGLGITRGYEQFF. CDR3 sequence (DNA): TGTGCCAGTAGTCGTACGGGACTAGGCATTACGAGGGGCTATGAGCAGTTCTTC.